The 16 T cell receptor beta chains below come from one sample, sequenced in a study of T-cell memory formation after mild COVID-19. TCRdb processed the 5' RACE reads anew with MiXCR; each CDR3 protein has one entry. The data contain about 180,000 distinct CDR3 sequences, approximately 17% of them singletons. The sequencing sample was made of PBMCs or a T cell subset sorted from them (not recorded which). These receptor sequences come from a young man who had mild COVID-19 (a few samples of this study predate the infection). Cell type and time point are not known.

The chain recombines TRBV28 with TRBJ1-2; 11 bases line up with TRBD1. The CDR3 loop spans 12 amino acids. Germline lookup yields CDR1 MDHEN and CDR2 SYDVKM. V shed 11 bases and J 8 bases; nucleotides not matched to a gene: 7. As DNA, the CDR3 is TGTGCCGAAGGGACAGGGGGAATGGGCTACACCTTC. Protein sequence: CAEGTGGMGYTF.

This clonotype occurred a few times. V usage is TRBV9 and J usage is TRBJ1-3; no definite D call. Trimming cost V 1 base and J 0 bases, with 11 bases left between them. Germline V lookup: CDR1 SGDLS, CDR2 YYNGEE. This CDR3 is 16 amino acids long. CDR3 coding DNA: TGTGCCAGCAGCGTATCCCTGGCGAGCTCTGGAAACACCATATATTTT. Its protein is CASSVSLASSGNTIYF.

This clonotype was seen a few times. The chain is built from TRBV12-3 or TRBV12-4 and TRBJ1-3; no definite D call. V was cut by 6 bases and J by 2 bases, with 14 bases left in between. The CDR3 is made up of 15 amino acids. This CDR3 reads CASSPGSGTGNTIYF. CDR3 DNA: TGTGCCAGCAGCCCCGGTTCGGGTACTGGAAACACCATATATTTT.

This clonotype was recorded a few times. The DNA of the CDR3 is TGTGCCAGCAGTCCAGAAAACCTAGCAAATGAGCAGTTCTTC. It specifies CASSPENLANEQFF. V gene TRBV12-3 or TRBV12-4 combines with J gene TRBJ2-1; the D gene is possibly TRBD2 (5 bases). The CDR3 runs to 14 residues. Trimming shortened V by 5 bases and J by 7 bases, and 15 bases separated the two germline ends.

This clonotype appeared a few times. J is TRBJ2-3 and V is TRBV20-1; tentatively, D is TRBD2 (5 bases). The germline V and J ends were trimmed by 7 bases and 3 bases, with 11 bases remaining between them. Germline lookup yields CDR1 DFQATT and CDR2 SNEGSKA (reference sequence). The CDR3 covers 12 residues. CDR3 coding DNA: TGCAGTGGGAGGCTAGAGACAGATACGCAGTATTTT. It codes for CSGRLETDTQYF.

The chain has TRBV5-1 and TRBJ2-3; 9 bases match TRBD1. CDR3 size: 14 residues. Per germline, CDR1 SGHRS and CDR2 YFSETQ. The trim removed 3 bases at V and 7 bases at J, leaving 6 bases unmatched. CDR3 in amino acids: CASSSGTGIHTQYF. CDR3 nucleotide sequence: TGCGCCAGCAGCTCCGGGACAGGGATACATACGCAGTATTTT.

This chain connects TRBV7-6 to TRBJ2-3; D is undetermined. V was shortened by 4 bases and J by 4 bases, with 9 bases between the two germline ends. Germline CDR1 is SGHVS and CDR2 is FNYEAQ. The CDR3 runs to 13 residues. The CDR3 sequence is CASSSWVADTQYF. Written as DNA, the CDR3 is TGTGCCAGCAGCTCCTGGGTGGCAGATACGCAGTATTTT. The variable domain in full, completed from reference TRBV7-6 and TRBJ2-3, reads GAGVSQSPRYKVTKRGQDVALRCDPISGHVSLYWYRQALGQGPEFLTYFNYEAQQDKSGLPNDRFSAERPEGSISTLTIQRTEQRDSAMYRCASSSWVADTQYFGPGTRLTVL.

This clonotype has more than one count but fewer than ten. This chain uses TRBV28 with TRBJ1-5; D remains unclear. Trimming removed 7 bases from V and 7 bases from J, with 20 bases in between. The CDR3 runs 15 residues. Per the germline V gene, CDR1 is MDHEN and CDR2 is SYDVKM. The CDR3 loop reads CASTPGTALGQPQHF. CDR3 coding DNA: TGTGCCAGCACCCCGGGAACCGCACTCGGGCAGCCCCAGCATTTT.

This clonotype has ten or more counts. The chain employs TRBV7-2 and TRBJ1-6; TRBD1 might be the D (5 bases). CDR1 and CDR2 (germline): SGHTA, FQGNSA. This CDR3 is built from 13 residues. V was shortened by 4 bases and J by 6 bases, with 7 bases between the two germline ends. CDR3 amino acids: CASSWDGNSPLHF. The CDR3 DNA sequence: TGTGCCAGCAGCTGGGACGGTAATTCACCCCTCCACTTT. The entire variable domain, with the rest obtained from reference TRBV7-2 and TRBJ1-6, is as follows: GAGVSQSPSNKVTEKGKDVELRCDPISGHTALYWYRQSLGQGLEFLIYFQGNSAPDKSGLPSDRFSAERTGGSVSTLTIQRTQQEDSAVYLCASSWDGNSPLHFGNGTRLTVT.

V is TRBV7-9 and J is TRBJ1-2; D gene unclear. This CDR3 is built from 13 residues. The V gene lost 1 base and the J gene lost 4 bases, with 7 bases spanning the gap. The germline V gene has CDR1 SEHNR and CDR2 FQNEAQ (reference sequence). CDR3 nucleotides: TGTGCCAGCAGCTTAGATGTGAGCTATGGCTACACCTTC. Translating it yields CASSLDVSYGYTF. The complete variable domain, with remaining parts taken from reference TRBV7-9 and TRBJ1-2, reads DTGVSQNPRHKITKRGQNVTFRCDPISEHNRLYWYRQTLGQGPEFLTYFQNEAQLEKSRLLSDRFSAERPKGSFSTLEIQRTEQGDSAMYLCASSLDVSYGYTFGSGTRLTVV.

The chain couples TRBV9 to TRBJ1-2; D is unresolved. Trimming cost V 1 base and J 8 bases, with 12 bases left between them. The CDR3 covers 13 residues. CDR1 is SGDLS, CDR2 YYNGEE, per germline. The chain's CDR3 is CASSVQPLGGYTF. The CDR3 coding sequence is TGTGCCAGCAGCGTACAGCCTCTCGGAGGCTACACCTTC.

This chain's CDR3 is CASSLGQNPNYGYTF. The CDR3 nucleotides read TGTGCCAGCAGCTTAGGGCAGAACCCTAACTATGGCTACACCTTC. The chain joins TRBV7-3 to TRBJ1-2, with D unresolved. Germline CDR1 SGHTA, CDR2 FQGTGA. The CDR3 contains 15 residues. The V end was cut by 2 bases, the J end by 0 bases, with 10 bases between.

This rearrangement joins TRBV24-1 to TRBJ2-3; D might be TRBD2 (6 bases). The V end lost 9 bases, the J end lost 2 bases, and 8 bases lay between the germline ends. This CDR3 has 12 residues. CDR1 and CDR2 from the germline V gene are KGHDR and SFDVKD. The CDR3 DNA reads TGTGCCACCGGCGGGAACACAGATACGCAGTATTTT. This gives the protein CATGGNTDTQYF.

The V gene is TRBV20-1, the J gene TRBJ2-7; possibly TRBD2 for D (5 bases). V was clipped by 1 base and J by 4 bases, with 5 bases between them. Germline CDR1 and CDR2: DFQATT and SNEGSKA (reference sequence). CDR3 size: 11 residues. CDR3 region: CSARGGYEQYF. The CDR3 coding sequence is TGCAGTGCTAGAGGCGGGTACGAGCAGTACTTC.

A few counts support this clonotype. The CDR3 is CASSGGQGGTEAFF. The CDR3 region has the DNA TGTGCCAGCAGCGGGGGACAGGGAGGCACTGAAGCTTTCTTT. J is TRBJ1-1 and V is TRBV9; TRBD1 agrees at 9 bases. CDR3 length equals 14 residues. The germline CDR1 and CDR2 sequences are SGDLS and YYNGEE. V gave up 3 bases and J gave up 4 bases; unmatched junction bases: 4.

This clonotype has a count of ten or more. The rearrangement uses TRBV4-1 and TRBJ1-6; D possibly corresponds to TRBD1 (5 bases). CDR3 size: 15 residues. V lost 4 bases and J 0 bases, leaving 7 bases between the germline ends. The V gene's germline CDR1 is MGHRA and CDR2 YSYEKL. In DNA form, the CDR3 reads TGCGCCAGCAGCCCAGGGAGCTCCTATAATTCACCCCTCCACTTT. Translation: CASSPGSSYNSPLHF.